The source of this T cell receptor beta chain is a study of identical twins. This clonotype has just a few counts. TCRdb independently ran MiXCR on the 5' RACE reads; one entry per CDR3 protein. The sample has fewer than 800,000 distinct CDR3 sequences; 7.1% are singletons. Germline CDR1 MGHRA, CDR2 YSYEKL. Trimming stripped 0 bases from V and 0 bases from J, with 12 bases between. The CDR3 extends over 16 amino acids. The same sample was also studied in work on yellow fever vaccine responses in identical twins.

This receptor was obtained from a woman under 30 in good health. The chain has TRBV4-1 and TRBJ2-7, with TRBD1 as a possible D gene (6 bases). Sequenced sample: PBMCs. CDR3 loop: CASSQDLGQPSYEQYF. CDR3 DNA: TGCGCCAGCAGCCAAGATTTAGGACAGCCCTCCTACGAGCAGTACTTC.